Listed here are 28 T cell receptor beta chains from one sample, sequenced in a study of molecular identifiers for immune sequencing clone quantification. TCRdb called the PCR reads again in MiXCR, with one record for every CDR3 protein. Of 250,000 to 400,000 distinct CDR3 sequences in the sample, about 20% were seen once. The sequencing input was naive CD8+ T cells from blood, with Jurkat cell RNA spiked in. Subset specified: FACS-sorted CD8+CD4-CCR7+CD45RA+ naive T cells. The receptors stem from a human donor in good health. Some libraries in this study had Jurkat cell RNA spiked in.

There are a few counts of this clonotype. This chain links TRBV20-1 with TRBJ2-3, with TRBD2 matching 10 bases. The length of the CDR3 is 15 residues. With V trimmed by 0 bases and J by 4 bases, 4 bases remained unmatched. The V gene's germline CDR1 is DFQATT and CDR2 SNEGSKA (reference sequence). Here the CDR3 reads CSARETSGLADTQYF. The CDR3 DNA sequence: TGCAGTGCTAGAGAGACTAGCGGGCTTGCAGATACGCAGTATTTT.

At least ten counts were recorded for this clonotype. This sequence joins TRBV9 and TRBJ2-5; TRBD2 agrees at 11 bases. The germline CDR1 and CDR2 sequences are SGDLS and YYNGEE. Trimming removed 6 bases from V and 4 bases from J; junction bases left unmatched: 14. This CDR3 region has 17 residues. The DNA of the CDR3 is TGTGCCAGCAACGGGGGGACTAGCGGCCTCGTGAGAGAGACCCAGTACTTC. It translates to CASNGGTSGLVRETQYF.

This clonotype was seen at least ten times. The chain is built from TRBV9 and TRBJ2-7, with 7 bases that match TRBD2. CDR3 size: 14 residues. Per germline, CDR1 SGDLS and CDR2 YYNGEE. V shed 0 bases and J 3 bases; nucleotides not matched to a gene: 3. CDR3 sequence: CASSVVASGYEQYF. In nucleotides, the CDR3 is TGTGCCAGCAGCGTAGTGGCTAGCGGCTACGAGCAGTACTTC.

Comment on this clonotype: One end of the junction is discordant with germline, which a read error may explain. The chain employs TRBV28 and TRBJ2-5; 7 bases agree with TRBD1. In germline, CDR1 is MDHEN, CDR2 SYDVKM. This CDR3 has 17 residues. Here the CDR3 reads CASSSPAYRGVLEAQYF. The CDR3 nucleotides read TGTGCCAGCAGTTCACCCGCGTACAGGGGAGTGCTAGAGGCCCAGTACTTC.

This clonotype was recorded at least ten times. The V gene is TRBV5-1, the J gene TRBJ2-2; 7 bases align to TRBD1. The J segment lost 3 bases and the V segment lost 3 bases, leaving 8 bases of the junction unmatched. Germline CDR1 and CDR2: SGHRS and YFSETQ. CDR3 length: 16 residues. The chain's CDR3 is CASSYSGQEYTGELFF. DNA for the CDR3: TGCGCCAGCAGCTATTCTGGACAGGAGTACACCGGGGAGCTGTTTTTT.

V gene TRBV6-2 or TRBV6-3 combines with J gene TRBJ2-7, with no clear D. Trimming took 1 base from V and 5 from J, leaving 12 bases between them. Germline-derived CDR1 and CDR2 are MNHEY and SVGEGT. This CDR3 region has 14 residues. In DNA form, the CDR3 reads TGTGCCAGCAGTTACTTCGTGGGGTCGGACGAGCAGTACTTC. Translation gives CASSYFVGSDEQYF.

This clonotype turned up a few times. This chain links TRBV19 with TRBJ1-1; D remains ambiguous. V was pared by 7 bases and J by 4 bases, with 22 bases between. This CDR3 spans 16 amino acids. Germline V gene data show CDR1 as LNHDA and CDR2 as SQIVND (reference sequence). The CDR3 nucleotides read TGTGCCAGTACCCCCTCCGGAGGCCGCGGTGGCACTGAAGCTTTCTTT. Encoded protein: CASTPSGGRGGTEAFF.

This clonotype was found many times. The chain recombines TRBV27 with TRBJ1-2; D unresolved. Trimming pared 2 bases from V and 6 bases from J, leaving 13 bases between. The CDR3 covers 14 residues. Germline CDR1 is MNHEY and CDR2 is SMNVEV (reference sequence). CDR3 residues: CASSLRGNTHGYTF. DNA of the CDR3: TGTGCCAGCAGTTTACGTGGGAATACCCATGGCTACACCTTC.

Only a few counts were recorded for this clonotype. V gene TRBV7-2 combines with J gene TRBJ2-7; TRBD2 aligns across 8 bases. V lost 1 base and J lost 2; bases outside the gene matches: 13. Germline V CDR1 and CDR2: SGHTA, FQGNSA. CDR3 length: 18 residues. DNA for the CDR3: TGTGCCAGCAGCTTAGTGGTTGGACTAGCAATCGGGGCCTACGAGCAGTACTTC. Translation: CASSLVVGLAIGAYEQYF. Complete variable domain (other parts from reference TRBV7-2 and TRBJ2-7): GAGVSQSPSNKVTEKGKDVELRCDPISGHTALYWYRQSLGQGLEFLIYFQGNSAPDKSGLPSDRFSAERTGGSVSTLTIQRTQQEDSAVYLCASSLVVGLAIGAYEQYFGPGTRLTVT.

This clonotype was found many times. The chain recombines TRBV5-1 with TRBJ1-1, with D unresolved. Trimming pared 0 bases from V and 5 bases from J, leaving 14 bases between. The CDR3 extends over 15 amino acids. CDR1 and CDR2 (germline): SGHRS, YFSETQ. The CDR3, as DNA: TGCGCCAGCAGCTTGGACCCGGGAACCCATACTGAAGCTTTCTTT. Protein sequence: CASSLDPGTHTEAFF.

As concerns this clonotype: A much larger clone lies a single base off, so this may be a read error. The V gene is TRBV12-3 or TRBV12-4, the J gene TRBJ2-3; 8 nucleotides match TRBD2. This CDR3 comprises 16 residues. Trimming removed 11 bases from V and 6 bases from J; junction bases left unmatched: 19. Here the CDR3 reads CAGNPSLGGAYDTQYF. CDR3 DNA: TGTGCCGGCAACCCTTCTCTCGGGGGGGCCTACGATACGCAGTATTTT.

Many counts were recorded for this clonotype. The CDR3 protein is CAWSFGGTNQPQHF. DNA of the CDR3: TGTGCCTGGAGTTTCGGAGGGACGAATCAGCCCCAGCATTTT. The rearrangement links TRBV30 to TRBJ1-5, with D possibly TRBD1 on 5 matching bases. Germline V lookup: CDR1 GTSNPN, CDR2 SVGIG (reference sequence). The CDR3 sequence is 14 residues long. V was clipped by 2 bases and J by 4 bases, with 12 bases between them.

This clonotype was seen many times. The chain employs TRBV18 and TRBJ1-1, with 8 bases lining up with TRBD1. V lost 0 bases, J lost 4 bases, and 1 base stayed unmatched. The CDR3 runs 14 residues. Germline CDR1 and CDR2: KGHSH and LQKENI. This CDR3 reads CASSPPDRGTEAFF. As DNA, the CDR3 is TGTGCCAGCTCACCACCTGACAGGGGCACTGAAGCTTTCTTT. The full variable domain, in which reference TRBV18 and TRBJ1-1 provide the parts outside the CDR3, is NAGVMQNPRHLVRRRGQEARLRCSPMKGHSHVYWYRQLPEEGLKFMVYLQKENIIDESGMPKERFSAEFPKEGPSILRIQQVVRGDSAAYFCASSPPDRGTEAFFGQGTRLTVV.

This clonotype was found many times. The genes are TRBV7-9 and TRBJ2-3, with D maybe TRBD2 (5 bases). CDR1 is SEHNR, CDR2 FQNEAQ, per germline (reference sequence). V lost 4 bases and J lost 2, with 10 bases in between. The CDR3 extends over 14 amino acids. The CDR3 region is CASSSHGLTDTQYF. The DNA for the CDR3 is TGTGCCAGCAGCTCCCACGGACTCACAGATACGCAGTATTTT.

This clonotype occurred many times. The CDR3 DNA sequence: TGCGCCAGCAGCCAAGATGTAGGACAGGGGGACGAGCAGTACTTC. Translating it yields CASSQDVGQGDEQYF. This rearrangement joins TRBV4-1 to TRBJ2-7; 10 nucleotides match TRBD1. Germline CDR1 reads MGHRA; CDR2 reads YSYEKL. This CDR3 contains 15 residues. V gave up 0 bases and J gave up 5 bases; unmatched junction bases: 4.

This clonotype was observed a handful of times. The J gene is TRBJ1-2, the V gene TRBV19; D call uncertain. Germline V lookup: CDR1 LNHDA, CDR2 SQIVND (reference sequence). CDR3 size: 15 residues. Trimming left V 4 bases short and J 6 bases short, with 18 bases between. The CDR3 DNA follows: TGTGCCAGTAGTACCGCATTTTTCGTCGGGGATGGCTACACCTTC. It specifies CASSTAFFVGDGYTF.

This chain connects TRBV28 to TRBJ2-7; D remains unclear. V lost 3 bases to trimming and J lost 0 bases, with 12 bases between them. This CDR3 region has 15 residues. Germline-derived CDR1 and CDR2 are MDHEN and SYDVKM. The DNA for the CDR3 is TGTGCCAGCAGTTTCCGACGGAGCGCCTCCTACGAGCAGTACTTC. Protein product: CASSFRRSASYEQYF.

As concerns this clonotype: A clone one base away is much larger, so this may be a read error. The rearrangement links TRBV12-3 or TRBV12-4 to TRBJ2-3, with TRBD2 matching 7 bases. This CDR3 spans 14 amino acids. This chain's CDR3 is CASRGDYSTDTLYF. The CDR3 DNA reads as TGTGCCAGCAGGGGGGACTACAGCACAGATACGCTGTATTTT.

This clonotype was detected many times. The genes are TRBV28 and TRBJ2-4, with D hard to call. Germline V lookup: CDR1 MDHEN, CDR2 SYDVKM. This CDR3 contains 11 residues. V dropped 8 bases and J dropped 8 bases, with 10 bases sitting between them. CDR3 region: CASAGLDIQYF. Here the CDR3 DNA reads TGTGCCAGCGCCGGCCTTGACATTCAGTACTTC.

This clonotype showed up many times. The chain links TRBV28 to TRBJ2-5; D may correspond to TRBD1 or TRBD2 (6 bases each). Looked up from germline, CDR1 is MDHEN and CDR2 is SYDVKM. This CDR3 has 14 amino acids. Between the trimmed V and J ends, which lost 4 bases and 3 bases, there was a span of 12 bases. The CDR3, as DNA: TGTGCCAGCAGTTCCCCGGGGGCGGAAGAGACCCAGTACTTC. Protein: CASSSPGAEETQYF.

As concerns this clonotype: A much larger clone lies one base from this, so it may be a read error. The chain joins TRBV19 to TRBJ2-7; D could derive from TRBD1 or TRBD2 (6 bases each). Germline values: CDR1 LNHDA, CDR2 SQIVND (reference sequence). Between the trimmed V and J ends, which lost 6 bases and 2 bases, there was a span of 14 bases. The CDR3 runs to 14 residues. CDR3: CASSWNRGAYEQYF. For the CDR3, the DNA is TGTGCCAGTAGCTGGAATAGGGGGGCCTACGAGCAGTACTTC.

This clonotype was found many times. DNA of the CDR3: TGTGCCAGCAGACCGGGACTAGGTCTCTACGAGCAGTACTTC. Its protein product is CASRPGLGLYEQYF. V gene TRBV7-9 combines with J gene TRBJ2-7; 8 bases are a match to TRBD2. J lost 3 bases, V lost 6 bases, and 7 bases had no gene match. Germline values: CDR1 SEHNR, CDR2 FQNEAQ (reference sequence). The CDR3 contains 14 residues.

Ten or more counts support this clonotype. This rearrangement joins TRBV20-1 to TRBJ1-6; 7 nucleotides align to TRBD1. Germline CDR1 is DFQATT and CDR2 is SNEGSKA (reference sequence). The CDR3 has 15 amino acids. V lost 0 bases, J lost 9 bases, and 8 bases stayed unmatched. The CDR3 region is CSARDPEGARSPLHF. The CDR3 coding sequence is TGCAGTGCTAGAGATCCGGAGGGGGCGCGTTCACCCCTCCACTTT.

The V gene is TRBV9, the J gene TRBJ2-7; TRBD2 agrees at 13 bases. With V trimmed by 4 bases and J by 5 bases, 6 bases remained unmatched. This CDR3 is 15 amino acids long. Germline values: CDR1 SGDLS, CDR2 YYNGEE. CDR3 amino acids: CASSFGTSGINEQYF. The CDR3 region has the DNA TGTGCCAGCAGCTTTGGGACTAGCGGGATAAACGAGCAGTACTTC.

This clonotype appeared many times. The genes are TRBV7-2 and TRBJ2-5, with D unclear. In germline, CDR1 is SGHTA, CDR2 FQGNSA. The CDR3 has 13 amino acids. Trimming pared 5 bases from V and 2 bases from J, leaving 9 bases between. CDR3 protein: CASSPWAQETQYF. CDR3 bases: TGTGCCAGCAGCCCCTGGGCACAAGAGACCCAGTACTTC.

In this sample, this clonotype turned up many times. The gene calls are TRBV11-2 and TRBJ2-7; D uncertain. This CDR3 has 15 residues. Germline loops: CDR1 SGHAT, CDR2 FQNNGV. Trimming cost V 5 bases and J 2 bases, with 16 bases left between them. CDR3 nucleotide sequence: TGTGCCAGCAGCCCGCCCACCCGCAGCACCTACGAGCAGTACTTC. Translation gives CASSPPTRSTYEQYF.

At least ten counts were recorded for this clonotype. The chain has TRBV7-2 and TRBJ2-7; D might be TRBD2 (6 bases). Trimming took 5 bases from V and 3 from J, leaving 14 bases between them. CDR3 length equals 14 residues. Germline values: CDR1 SGHTA, CDR2 FQGNSA. CDR3 sequence: CASSTSGGFYEQYF. In nucleotides, the CDR3 is TGTGCCAGCAGCACCTCCGGGGGTTTCTACGAGCAGTACTTC.

Many counts were recorded for this clonotype. The J gene is TRBJ2-3, the V gene TRBV5-5; 7 bases are shared with TRBD2. The V gene's germline CDR1 is SGHKS and CDR2 YYEKEE (reference sequence). V shed 3 bases, J shed 3 bases, and the junction held 7 bases outside the gene matches. CDR3 length: 15 residues. For the CDR3, the DNA is TGTGCCAGCAGCTCCGGGAGGCTGGGGACAGATACGCAGTATTTT. The encoded protein is CASSSGRLGTDTQYF.